This T cell receptor beta chain is from a study of blood T cell repertoires in COVID-19 (dated by TCRdb to between 2020 and 2021). A note on the overall study: Samples from collaborators originated in the United States, Italy and Spain and spanned both the acute and convalescent phases of COVID-19. Subjects who had been exposed to COVID-19, were actively infected with it, or had recovered from it provided the deeply sampled blood TCRbeta repertoires that made up the dataset. Samples were obtained from the ongoing ImmuneRACE study (first 160 participants) and from about 1,300 subjects provided by 6 global collaborators. The material from the prospective study consisted of cDNA or gDNA derived from T cells, B-cell-depleted T cells, or PBMCs. HLA class I and class II types, where available, came from metadata supplied by the sample provider rather than from assay-based typing. A freely available public database, intended as a resource for researchers studying the immune response to SARS-CoV-2, is where the repertoires were released. A de-identified subject ID, COVID-19 status, age in years and sex were almost always included in the sample metadata.

Worth noting for this clone: Its antigen is still unknown. There are no base qualities to consult, and no much larger clone falls within one base.

Here is what the overall study found, with its caveats: The quantity of clinical and demographic metadata differed by source and by participant and was supplied without curation.

The germline V gene encodes CDR1 SGHRS and CDR2 YFSETQ. At the junction V is shortened by 3 bases and J by 0 bases; bases outside the gene matches: 4. The CDR3 holds 16 amino acids from the cysteine to the phenylalanine. Here the CDR3 DNA is all that survives: 48 bases in frame from base 1. TCRbeta CDR3 regions were amplified from genomic DNA by means of the immunoSEQ Assay, a bias-controlled multiplex PCR. Processing in the source paper ran as follows. The number of nucleated cells in each sample was estimated by amplification of reference gene primers within the assay. Sequence reads were collapsed and filtered to measure the absolute abundance of every unique TCRbeta CDR3 rearrangement. Productive Simpson clonality was computed per sample as the square root of Simpson's diversity index over productive rearrangements. The clones in this table, taken by TCRdb from immuneACCESS, are in-frame only. Not every clone is retained; where verified, under half of the shortfall comes from an unresolved V gene, and the cause of the rest is unknown. The V and J calls and clone size were taken over from that table, and D and trimming were inferred from the DNA. Within this sample are 35,000 to 50,000 clones, with 85% of them counted one time only. Roughly 15% of the sample is held by the ten biggest clonotypes.

The collaborating institutions used their own protocols to collect whole blood in K2EDTA tubes. For TCRbeta analysis, collaborators shipped samples in one of three forms: frozen whole blood, isolated PBMCs, or DNA extracted from either of those sample types. Rearrangement joined TRBV5-1 to TRBJ2-5; 11 junctional bases match TRBD2. Sequencing was done on a sample of peripheral blood. This receptor was taken from a human donor in a cohort sampled during active COVID-19. In nucleotides, the sequence is TGCGCCAGCAGCTCCACGACTAGCGGGGACCAAGAGACCCAGTACTTC. This encodes CASSSTTSGDQETQYF.